The clone carrying this T cell receptor (beta chain) occurred once. This sample is part of a study of shared clonotypes between healthy human individuals. The data were produced by immunoSEQ multiplex PCR, yet TCRdb's version contains in-frame clones alone and is incomplete. The data contain roughly 2 million clones, roughly 95% of them singletons. CDR3 length: 15 amino acids. CDR1 is SGHRS and CDR2 is YFSETQ in the germline V gene. V lost 4 bases and J lost 4, with 17 bases in between. V and J are TRBV5-1 and TRBJ1-2, with D maybe TRBD1 (5 bases). The sequenced sample was naive CD4+ T cells sorted from blood. Subset here: CD45RA+ positively selected. The source of this sequence is a man aged 18-30 years in good health. This chain's CDR3 is CASSQAVGASYGYTF. For the CDR3, the DNA is TGCGCCAGCAGCCAGGCGGTCGGGGCCAGCTATGGCTACACCTTC.